This TCR beta chain was found in a study of cytomegalovirus exposure and HLA in healthy donors. It was healthy bone marrow donors who served as donors. PCR amplification relied on 60 Vbeta primers (plus 13 Jbeta primers). Only in-frame clones appear in the TCRdb table, and some are missing; sequencing was by immunoSEQ multiplex PCR. This repertoire shows some 110,000 clones, 71% found once; its top ten account for 2.8%. Study-level points and caveats: In a later analysis, at a false discovery rate of 0.05, 15,000 to 20,000 TCR beta sequences were associated with HLA alleles. A later look showed TCR association rates differing by HLA locus, highest for DRB1 and lowest for HLA-C. Several of the most significant clusters appeared, in a later analysis, to be linked to common viral pathogens.

As regards this clone: Its target is unknown.

Sequencing input: PBMCs. The TCR sequence derives from a female donor in good health and CMV-seronegative.

The CDR3 DNA follows: TGTGCCAGCTCACCGGGAGGTCCCTCTGGGGCCAACGTCCTGACTTTC. Translated: CASSPGGPSGANVLTF. The J gene is TRBJ2-6, the V gene TRBV18; maybe TRBD2 (6 bases). Germline V CDR1 and CDR2: KGHSH, LQKENI. With 3 bases removed from V and 0 bases from J, the gap between germline ends came to 9 bases. CDR3 size: 16 residues.